This entry concerns a single TCR beta chain. The CDR3 covers 15 residues. The V segment lost 5 bases and the J segment 2 bases; nucleotides outside the gene matches: 5. Germline CDR1 is LNHDA and CDR2 is SQIVND (reference sequence). Per the original data handling: For nucleated cells, counts were estimated from reference gene primer amplification. Method: immunoSEQ multiplex PCR; TCRdb's copy keeps in-frame clones and lacks some. V, J and clone size reflect that table, while D and trimming were determined from the DNA. The profile shows about 270,000 clones, 82% of them singletons. This sample was taken from a study of blood T cell repertoires in COVID-19. Study details: Whether acute or convalescent, the COVID-19 samples came from the United States, Italy and Spain. Nucleic acid was either cDNA or gDNA, and it came from T cells, B-cell-depleted T cells, or PBMCs.

V usage is TRBV19 and J usage is TRBJ2-1, with 8 bases that match TRBD2. This clonotype was obtained from a woman between 18 and 30 years old with acute or convalescent COVID-19. Sequenced: peripheral blood. The CDR3 sequence is CASSHTSGPYNEQFF. CDR3 DNA: TGTGCCAGTAGTCATACTAGCGGTCCCTACAATGAGCAGTTCTTC.